The 21 T cell receptor beta chains below were found in one sample sequenced in a study of Ad26.COV2.S vaccination and SARS-CoV-2 variants. Clones were sequenced by immunoSEQ multiplex PCR, and TCRdb holds only the in-frame ones, with some missing. The profile shows 300,000 to 350,000 clones, around 89% of them singletons. Treatment specified: over 15 received Ad26.COV2.S at low or high dose, single or two shots; 5 received placebo; per-sample allocation not given. Day 63 following the first vaccine or placebo injection was when the samples were taken. Here the sequenced sample was peripheral blood, taken in a trial of Ad26.COV2.S vaccine versus placebo. The source of these receptors is a person aged 18-60 years who received the Ad26.COV2.S COVID-19 vaccine or a placebo.

The gene calls are TRBV25-1 and TRBJ1-6; D not certain. Germline CDR1 and CDR2: MGHDK and SYGVNS. The CDR3 contains 14 residues. Between the trimmed V and J ends, which lost 2 bases and 8 bases, there was a span of 10 bases. The CDR3 reads CASSEQPPYSPLHF. For the CDR3, the DNA is TGTGCCAGCAGTGAACAGCCCCCCTATTCACCCCTCCACTTT. The full variable domain, rest sourced from reference TRBV25-1 and TRBJ1-6, is EADIYQTPRYLVIGTGKKITLECSQTMGHDKMYWYQQDPGMELHLIHYSYGVNSTEKGDLSSESTVSRIRTEHFPLTLESARPSHTSQYLCASSEQPPYSPLHFGNGTRLTVT.

The genes are TRBV7-9 and TRBJ2-1; TRBD2 aligns across 7 bases. This CDR3 is built from 15 residues. Germline CDR1 reads SEHNR; CDR2 reads FQNEAQ (reference sequence). Trimming removed 5 bases from V and 0 bases from J; junction bases left unmatched: 4. The CDR3 protein is CASSHRTSSYNEQFF. The DNA of the CDR3 is TGTGCCAGCAGCCACCGGACTAGCTCCTACAATGAGCAGTTCTTC.

The chain links TRBV28 to TRBJ2-7; a possible D gene is TRBD2 (5 bases). Trimming cost V 4 bases and J 2 bases, with 12 bases left between them. Germline V gene data show CDR1 as MDHEN and CDR2 as SYDVKM. The CDR3 loop spans 14 amino acids. The DNA of the CDR3 is TGTGCCAGCAGTTCCATGCGGCGGGCCTACGAGCAGTACTTC. Translated: CASSSMRRAYEQYF.

V is TRBV9 and J is TRBJ2-1; 15 nucleotides match TRBD2. The germline CDR1 and CDR2 sequences are SGDLS and YYNGEE. CDR3 length: 19 residues. The trim removed 3 bases at V and 2 bases at J, leaving 9 bases unmatched. The CDR3 reads CASSAPGLAGGGAYNEQFF. The CDR3 bases are TGTGCCAGCAGCGCCCCGGGACTAGCGGGAGGAGGGGCCTACAATGAGCAGTTCTTC.

The chain is built from TRBV5-6 and TRBJ2-1; TRBD1 matches 11 bases. The CDR3 runs 16 residues. V lost 4 bases, J lost 8 bases, and 11 bases stayed unmatched. CDR1 and CDR2 (germline): SGHDT, YYEEEE. CDR3 bases: TGTGCCAGCAGCCTACTCCGGGACAGGGGGATTTATGAGCAGTTCTTC. Protein sequence: CASSLLRDRGIYEQFF.

This chain connects TRBV11-2 to TRBJ1-3; D is ambiguous. V was clipped by 5 bases and J by 0 bases, with 14 bases between them. The CDR3 is 16 amino acids. Germline CDR1 is SGHAT and CDR2 is FQNNGV. The CDR3 here is CASSPYLGSSGNTIYF. The DNA for the CDR3 is TGTGCCAGCAGCCCCTATTTAGGAAGCTCTGGAAACACCATATATTTT.

The rearrangement links TRBV12-5 to TRBJ2-1, with a possible D match to TRBD2 (6 bases). The CDR3 is 14 residues long. Germline V CDR1 and CDR2: LGHNT, FRNRAP. V lost 4 bases, J lost 4 bases, and 11 bases lay in between. Here the CDR3 reads CASGSGTGYNEQFF. CDR3 DNA: TGTGCTAGTGGTTCCGGGACTGGATACAATGAGCAGTTCTTC.

The rearrangement joins TRBV7-2 to TRBJ2-1; D is unresolved. V shed 1 base and J shed 5 bases, with 6 bases lying between them. CDR3 length: 13 amino acids. Germline assignment: CDR1 SGHTA and CDR2 FQGNSA. The CDR3 bases are TGTGCCAGCAGCTTAGGACGTAACAATGAGCAGTTCTTC. Protein product: CASSLGRNNEQFF.

This clone was counted once. The chain recombines TRBV11-2 with TRBJ2-7; a possible D gene is TRBD2 (7 bases). CDR1 and CDR2 from the germline V gene are SGHAT and FQNNGV. The V end lost 2 bases, the J end lost 2 bases, and 16 bases lay between the germline ends. The CDR3 totals 16 residues. This CDR3 is CASSLTAGAGTYEQYF. The CDR3, as DNA: TGTGCCAGCAGCTTAACGGCGGGGGCCGGAACCTACGAGCAGTACTTC.

The chain employs TRBV6-2 or TRBV6-3 and TRBJ2-7; D may be TRBD2 (7 bases). The V end was cut by 5 bases, the J end by 4 bases, with 15 bases between. Germline V gene lookup returns CDR1 MNHEY and CDR2 SVGEGT. The CDR3 has 14 amino acids. The CDR3 DNA reads TGTGCCAGCAGTCCCTGGGGGGGCAGATACGAGCAGTACTTC. Its protein product is CASSPWGGRYEQYF.

The chain couples TRBV28 to TRBJ2-1; 8 nucleotides agree with TRBD2. This CDR3 has 14 residues. Trimming removed 1 base from V and 11 bases from J; junction bases left unmatched: 7. Germline-derived CDR1 and CDR2 are MDHEN and SYDVKM. The CDR3 here is CASSLSGSGSKQFF. CDR3 sequence (DNA): TGTGCCAGCAGTTTATCCGGGAGCGGGAGTAAGCAGTTCTTC. Looking up the rest from reference TRBV28 and TRBJ2-1 gives the full variable domain: DVKVTQSSRYLVKRTGEKVFLECVQDMDHENMFWYRQDPGLGLRLIYFSYDVKMKEKGDIPEGYSVSREKKERFSLILESASTNQTSMYLCASSLSGSGSKQFFGPGTRLTVL.

The chain employs TRBV29-1 and TRBJ1-1; tentative D call: TRBD1 (5 bases). The CDR3 spans 13 residues. Germline V gives CDR1 SQVTM, CDR2 ANQGSEA. V shed 6 bases and J shed 3 bases, with 14 bases lying between them. The DNA of the CDR3 is TGCAGCGTCGCGGGGGTTTCGGACACTGAAGCTTTCTTT. It specifies CSVAGVSDTEAFF.

As regards this clone: This specimen includes other DNA sequences encoding the same CDR3. The chain joins TRBV2 to TRBJ2-7, with TRBD1 matching over 8 bases. CDR1 and CDR2 from the germline V gene are SNHLY and FYNNEI. This CDR3 contains 13 residues. After removal of 5 bases from V and 3 bases from J, the junction contained 3 bases not matched to a gene. The CDR3 loop reads CASSRDRLYEQYF. DNA of the CDR3: TGTGCCAGCAGTCGGGACAGGCTCTACGAGCAGTACTTC.

This clone was seen just once. The rearrangement joins TRBV5-6 to TRBJ1-4; D not certain. Germline-derived CDR1 and CDR2 are SGHDT and YYEEEE. V lost 4 bases and J lost 4, with 8 bases in between. The CDR3 contains 13 residues. The CDR3 bases are TGTGCCAGCAGCGAGGTCCTTAATGAAAAACTGTTTTTT. As protein: CASSEVLNEKLFF.

The chain couples TRBV3-1 (or the pseudogene TRBV3-2) to TRBJ2-7; 7 positions match TRBD1. CDR1 and CDR2 from the germline V gene are LGHDT and YNNKEL (reference sequence). V trimming: 1 base; J trimming: 3 bases; junction bases outside the gene matches: 6. This CDR3 is 15 amino acids long. CDR3 sequence: CASSQVGTANYEQYF. The CDR3 DNA follows: TGTGCCAGCAGCCAAGTCGGGACAGCCAACTACGAGCAGTACTTC.

Only one count was recorded for this clone. The J gene is TRBJ2-2, the V gene TRBV28; weak D call: TRBD1 (8 bases). V was clipped by 5 bases and J by 5 bases, with 18 bases between them. Germline V CDR1 and CDR2: MDHEN, SYDVKM. The CDR3 is 16 residues long. The CDR3 is CASSPNRGRETGELFF. For the CDR3, the DNA is TGTGCCAGCAGTCCGAACAGGGGGAGGGAAACCGGGGAGCTGTTTTTT.

This clone was picked up a small number of times. The chain carries TRBV4-1 and TRBJ2-7, with 8 bases fitting TRBD1. Germline CDR1 MGHRA, CDR2 YSYEKL. With V trimmed by 0 bases and J by 2 bases, 3 bases remained unmatched. This CDR3 contains 15 residues. CDR3 bases: TGCGCCAGCAGCCAAGATCCAGGGGGCCCCTACGAGCAGTACTTC. Translated: CASSQDPGGPYEQYF.

This clone has a handful of counts. The CDR3 DNA follows: TGCAGCGTTGAAGATCTGGGCGGACAGGTGGCCGATAATTCACCCCTCCACTTT. This sequence encodes CSVEDLGGQVADNSPLHF. The genes are TRBV29-1 and TRBJ1-6, with 7 bases lining up with TRBD1. Trimming removed 0 bases from V and 5 bases from J; junction bases left unmatched: 13. Per germline, CDR1 SQVTM and CDR2 ANQGSEA. This CDR3 contains 18 residues.

The chain links TRBV5-4 to TRBJ1-3, with a weak D call TRBD1 (5 bases). Germline V gene lookup returns CDR1 SGHNT and CDR2 YYREEE (reference sequence). Trimming shortened V by 6 bases and J by 3 bases, and 10 bases separated the two germline ends. This CDR3 spans 13 amino acids. The CDR3 DNA sequence: TGTGCCAGCAATTTAAGGGGTGGAAACACCATATATTTT. Translation gives CASNLRGGNTIYF.

This chain connects TRBV3-1 (or the pseudogene TRBV3-2) to TRBJ2-5, with 10 nucleotides matching TRBD2. Looked up from germline, CDR1 is LGHDT and CDR2 is YNNKEL (reference sequence). This CDR3 has 14 amino acids. With 7 bases clipped from V and 5 bases from J, the junction kept 7 bases outside the gene matches. In DNA form, the CDR3 reads TGTGCCAGCAACTCTAGCGGGAGTCTGGAGACCCAGTACTTC. Translation gives CASNSSGSLETQYF.

A single count supports this clone. V is TRBV19 and J is TRBJ1-1; 7 nucleotides line up with TRBD1. The CDR3 runs 12 residues. V shed 5 bases and J 7 bases; nucleotides not matched to a gene: 4. Germline CDR1 is LNHDA and CDR2 is SQIVND (reference sequence). The CDR3 DNA reads as TGTGCCAGTAGTTACCGACAGGGTGAAGCTTTCTTT. Amino acids: CASSYRQGEAFF.